This record covers a single T cell receptor beta chain. A read error may be the cause here, since a much bigger clone is one base away. This sample was included in a study of regulatory T cells in long-lasting Graves disease. CDR3 length equals 14 residues. Documented time point: newly diagnosed GD, antithyroid drugs for less than 3 months. Making the TCR library involved RNA that had been extracted from PBMCs. In building TCR beta libraries, iRepertoire HTBI primers were used together with Arm-PCR of CDR3 regions. Via MiXCR, TCRdb re-called the multiplex PCR reads, giving one row per CDR3 protein. The data hold over 500,000 distinct CDR3 sequences, with approximately 15% observed a single time. The sample was also reused in another study, on T cells in Graves' hyperthyroidism and ophthalmopathy.

This TCR was sampled from a woman aged 30 to 39 with Graves disease. J is TRBJ2-5 and V is TRBV12-3 or TRBV12-4; D not resolved. The sequencing used peripheral blood mononuclear cells (PBMCs), collected at new diagnosis, from a patient treated with antithyroid drugs. The CDR3 sequence is CASSPTHNQEAQYF. For the CDR3, the DNA is TGTGCCAGCAGCCCCACTCATAACCAAGAGGCCCAGTACTTC.